These T cell receptor beta chains were read from a single sample in a study of blood T cell repertoires in COVID-19. Profiling relied on immunoSEQ multiplex PCR, and the TCRdb table lists in-frame clones only, not all of them. This sample yields about 67,000 clones, of which about 90% are seen a single time; under 9.5% belongs to the top ten. Sequencing was performed on peripheral blood. These TCRs come from a man in his fifties or sixties with active COVID-19. CDR3s include the opening cysteine and the closing phenylalanine or tryptophan. The D gene is left open where the match is weak.

len,j_gene,v_gene,d_gene,CDR3aa
13,TRBJ1-1,TRBV12-3/TRBV12-4,NA,CASSLMGATEAFF
13,TRBJ1-1,TRBV10-3,NA,CAISERENTEAFF
16,TRBJ2-5,TRBV4-1,TRBD1,CASTVTGTGLGETQYF
14,TRBJ1-4,TRBV6-5,TRBD1,CASRRQGGDEKLFF
17,TRBJ1-2,TRBV27,NA,CASSLMGADQTSYGYTF
13,TRBJ1-2,TRBV3-1/TRBV3-2,NA,CASAGALTEGYTF
15,TRBJ2-7,TRBV27,TRBD1,CASSSITGVPGEQYF
15,TRBJ2-3,TRBV5-1,TRBD2,CASSTLAASTDTQYF
14,TRBJ1-5,TRBV2,TRBD1,CASSEDRGRQPQHF
15,TRBJ2-7,TRBV5-6,NA,CASSLDEVSSYEQYF
15,TRBJ1-2,TRBV27,NA,CASSSLDSVNYGYTF
16,TRBJ2-3,TRBV5-4,TRBD2,CASSTKLAGGTDTQYF
16,TRBJ1-5,TRBV19,NA,CASSSGRRVRNQPQHF
15,TRBJ2-3,TRBV6-5,NA,CASSYKRGGSDTQYF
14,TRBJ2-3,TRBV7-2,NA,CASSLADTTDTQYF
18,TRBJ1-5,TRBV4-1,NA,CASSQSVVRGARASSQHF
15,TRBJ1-1,TRBV30,NA,CAWITRGPLRTEAFF
13,TRBJ1-2,TRBV19,NA,CASSIRAGDSYTF